Listed below are T cell receptor beta chains from one sample, sequenced in a study of CD4 T cells in relation to SARS-CoV-2 and coronaviruses. The table came from immunoSEQ multiplex PCR; TCRdb's copy has only in-frame clones and leaves some out. Among some 11,000 clones listed, over 80% were seen once. The source material was naive CD4+ T cells from PBMCs. The receptors stem from an adult with COVID-19. The CDR3 runs from the conserved cysteine through the conserved F or W. D genes are given only for firm matches. The size of a clone is reported for some rows only, either as once, few or many, or as a class for expanded clones.

D: -
J: TRBJ2-3
length: 14
size: -
V: TRBV3-1/TRBV3-2
DNA: TGTGCCAGCAGCCGGACAGTTAGCACAGATACGCAGTATTTT
CDR3: CASSRTVSTDTQYF

D: -
J: TRBJ1-2
length: 15
size: -
V: TRBV6-5
DNA: TGTGCCAGCAGTTACTCCCCAGAGGGCGGCTATGGCTACACCTTC
CDR3: CASSYSPEGGYGYTF

D: -
J: TRBJ2-3
length: 15
size: -
V: TRBV6-1
DNA: TGTGCCAGCAGTGAAAGGGTGGCAGGCCGCGATACGCAGTATTTT
CDR3: CASSERVAGRDTQYF

D: -
J: TRBJ2-7
length: 15
size: -
V: TRBV11-2
DNA: TGTGCCAGCAGCTTAACGGGCAGGGGAAGCCACGAGCAGTACTTC
CDR3: CASSLTGRGSHEQYF

D: -
J: TRBJ2-1
length: 12
size: -
V: TRBV10-2
DNA: TGCGCCAGCAGTGATAGGGGCAATGAGCAGTTCTTC
CDR3: CASSDRGNEQFF

D: -
J: TRBJ1-3
length: 15
size: few
V: TRBV18
DNA: TGTGCCAGCTCACCGACTACACAGCCTGGAAACACCATATATTTT
CDR3: CASSPTTQPGNTIYF

D: -
J: TRBJ2-3
length: 14
size: -
V: TRBV6-4
DNA: TGTGCCAGCAGTGACATGGGAGGCACAGATACGCAGTATTTT
CDR3: CASSDMGGTDTQYF

D: -
J: TRBJ2-3
length: 17
size: once
V: TRBV27
DNA: TGTGCCAGCAGTTTAGCACAGGGGCCGGGGGGCACAGATACGCAGTATTTT
CDR3: CASSLAQGPGGTDTQYF

D: -
J: TRBJ2-7
length: 14
size: -
V: TRBV6-2/TRBV6-3
DNA: TGTGCCAGCAGTTATCAGCCTCAGGGTAACGAGCAGTACTTC
CDR3: CASSYQPQGNEQYF

D: -
J: TRBJ2-6
length: 15
size: -
V: TRBV6-6
DNA: TGTGCCAGCAGTTTCAAGTCCTCTGGGGCCAACGTCCTGACTTTC
CDR3: CASSFKSSGANVLTF

D: TRBD2
J: TRBJ2-4
length: 16
size: once
V: TRBV5-1
DNA: TGCGCCAGCAGCACGGGGGGGGGTGAGTCCAAAAACATTCAGTACTTC
CDR3: CASSTGGGESKNIQYF

D: TRBD1
J: TRBJ1-4
length: 14
size: -
V: TRBV28
DNA: TGTGCCAGCAGTTTAGAGGGGGCTTATGAAAAACTGTTTTTT
CDR3: CASSLEGAYEKLFF

D: TRBD1
J: TRBJ2-2
length: 15
size: -
V: TRBV5-1
DNA: TGCGCCAGCAGCTACAGGGGGCTCGGATCCGGGGAGCTGTTTTTT
CDR3: CASSYRGLGSGELFF

D: TRBD1
J: TRBJ1-2
length: 18
size: -
V: TRBV7-9
DNA: TGTGCCAGCAGCTTACTTCTTCCGGGACAGGGTTCCGCCTATGGCTACACCTTC
CDR3: CASSLLLPGQGSAYGYTF

D: -
J: TRBJ1-2
length: 14
size: once
V: TRBV6-2/TRBV6-3
DNA: TGTGCCAGCAGCCAGAGACAGTCCGGCTATGGCTACACCTTC
CDR3: CASSQRQSGYGYTF

D: -
J: TRBJ2-5
length: 14
size: once
V: TRBV5-1
DNA: TGCGCCAGCAGCTTCGGCGGCCTCCAAGAGACCCAGTACTTC
CDR3: CASSFGGLQETQYF

D: TRBD1
J: TRBJ1-4
length: 15
size: -
V: TRBV5-6
DNA: TGTGCCAGCAGCGTCCGGGACAGGGGGAATGAAAAACTGTTTTTT
CDR3: CASSVRDRGNEKLFF

D: TRBD1
J: TRBJ1-2
length: 19
size: -
V: TRBV5-6
DNA: TGTGCCAGCAGCTTGTGGAGTGGGGGACAGGGACAACTAGGGTATGGCTACACCTTC
CDR3: CASSLWSGGQGQLGYGYTF

D: TRBD2
J: TRBJ2-5
length: 16
size: -
V: TRBV13
DNA: TGTGCCAGCAGCACTGGACTAGCGGGGAATCAAGAGACCCAGTACTTC
CDR3: CASSTGLAGNQETQYF

D: TRBD2
J: TRBJ2-7
length: 16
size: -
V: TRBV3-1/TRBV3-2
DNA: TGTGCCAGCAGCCAAGACAGCGGGGGGGCCCCCCACGAGCAGTACTTC
CDR3: CASSQDSGGAPHEQYF

D: TRBD2
J: TRBJ2-1
length: 13
size: -
V: TRBV3-1/TRBV3-2
DNA: TGTGCCAGCAGCCAAGATGAGCGGGGTGAGCAGTTCTTC
CDR3: CASSQDERGEQFF

D: -
J: TRBJ2-2
length: 16
size: -
V: TRBV3-1/TRBV3-2
DNA: TGTGCCAGCAGCCTTAGACGGGCCGCGAACACCGGGGAGCTGTTTTTT
CDR3: CASSLRRAANTGELFF

D: -
J: TRBJ2-3
length: 15
size: -
V: TRBV9
DNA: TGTGCCAGCAGCCTCCGGGACGGCCTCCTCGATACGCAGTATTTT
CDR3: CASSLRDGLLDTQYF

D: -
J: TRBJ1-2
length: 14
size: -
V: TRBV7-2
DNA: TGTGCCAGCAGTTCTAAAGGGCAGGAAGGAGGCTACACCTTC
CDR3: CASSSKGQEGGYTF

D: -
J: TRBJ1-2
length: 16
size: -
V: TRBV5-1
DNA: TGCGCCAGCAGCTCCGCAGACGCGGAGGGGGGTTATGGCTACACCTTC
CDR3: CASSSADAEGGYGYTF

D: TRBD2
J: TRBJ2-5
length: 16
size: once
V: TRBV5-4
DNA: TGTGCCAGCAGCCTCCCCGGGGGGGCCGTGGGAGAGACCCAGTACTTC
CDR3: CASSLPGGAVGETQYF

D: TRBD2
J: TRBJ2-2
length: 17
size: -
V: TRBV18
DNA: TGTGCCAGCTCACCACCCATCGGGGGGGCCCATACCGGGGAGCTGTTTTTT
CDR3: CASSPPIGGAHTGELFF

D: TRBD2
J: TRBJ2-3
length: 17
size: -
V: TRBV3-1/TRBV3-2
DNA: TGTGCCAGCAGCCAAGTTGTCGCGGGGGGGCGGACAGATACGCAGTATTTT
CDR3: CASSQVVAGGRTDTQYF

D: TRBD2
J: TRBJ2-3
length: 17
size: -
V: TRBV12-5
DNA: TGTGCTAGTGGTTTGGTATTGGGACTAGGTAGCACAGATACGCAGTATTTT
CDR3: CASGLVLGLGSTDTQYF

D: -
J: TRBJ2-1
length: 14
size: -
V: TRBV7-8
DNA: TGTGCCAGCAGCCGAGCGGGCTCCTACAATGAGCAGTTCTTC
CDR3: CASSRAGSYNEQFF

D: TRBD1
J: TRBJ1-4
length: 17
size: -
V: TRBV13
DNA: TGTGCCAGCAGCTTAATGGTCAGGGGGACAACTAATGAAAAACTGTTTTTT
CDR3: CASSLMVRGTTNEKLFF

D: -
J: TRBJ2-7
length: 14
size: -
V: TRBV7-9
DNA: TGTGCCAGCAGCTTAGGGGAGGTGGACTACGAGCAGTACTTC
CDR3: CASSLGEVDYEQYF

D: TRBD1
J: TRBJ1-5
length: 15
size: -
V: TRBV18
DNA: TGTGCCAGCTCACCGGACAGGGGAGGGAATCAGCCCCAGCATTTT
CDR3: CASSPDRGGNQPQHF

D: -
J: TRBJ2-7
length: 15
size: -
V: TRBV5-4
DNA: TGTGCCAGCAGCCTTCGACTCTCGGGGTCCTACGAGCAGTACTTC
CDR3: CASSLRLSGSYEQYF

D: -
J: TRBJ1-5
length: 18
size: -
V: TRBV6-1
DNA: TGTGCCAGCAGTGAACCGAGCGACGGAATGGTTTCTTATCAGCCCCAGCATTTT
CDR3: CASSEPSDGMVSYQPQHF

D: -
J: TRBJ1-4
length: 12
size: -
V: TRBV11-2
DNA: TGTGCCAGCAGCTTCTACCTGGAGGAACTGTTTTTT
CDR3: CASSFYLEELFF

D: TRBD1
J: TRBJ1-5
length: 17
size: few
V: TRBV4-2
DNA: TGTGCCAGCAGCGGGAGCATCACGGGACAGGGCAATCAGCCCCAGCATTTT
CDR3: CASSGSITGQGNQPQHF

D: -
J: TRBJ1-2
length: 15
size: -
V: TRBV6-5
DNA: TGTGCCAGCAGTACGACAGACCATCAGGGCTATGGCTACACCTTC
CDR3: CASSTTDHQGYGYTF

D: -
J: TRBJ1-6
length: 14
size: -
V: TRBV9
DNA: TGTGCCAGCAGAGAGGGCAGGGCGAATTCACCCCTCCACTTT
CDR3: CASREGRANSPLHF

D: -
J: TRBJ1-5
length: 17
size: -
V: TRBV19
DNA: TGTGCCAGTAGTCGGGGGGGGCTCGGTCTTAGCAATCAGCCCCAGCATTTT
CDR3: CASSRGGLGLSNQPQHF

D: TRBD2
J: TRBJ2-3
length: 16
size: once
V: TRBV10-2
DNA: TGCGCCAGCAGTGAGTCGTCTAGCGGGAGCACAGATACGCAGTATTTT
CDR3: CASSESSSGSTDTQYF

D: TRBD1
J: TRBJ1-4
length: 16
size: -
V: TRBV7-2
DNA: TGTGCCAGCAGCCCGAGCCTAACAGGGGGCAATGAAAAACTGTTTTTT
CDR3: CASSPSLTGGNEKLFF

D: -
J: TRBJ1-3
length: 16
size: -
V: TRBV9
DNA: TGTGCCAGCAGCGTCGGCGGTCCCAGCTCTGGAAACACCATATATTTT
CDR3: CASSVGGPSSGNTIYF

D: -
J: TRBJ1-4
length: 14
size: -
V: TRBV28
DNA: TGTGCCAGCAGTTTCCAGGGTTTGGGGGAAAAACTGTTTTTT
CDR3: CASSFQGLGEKLFF

D: -
J: TRBJ2-1
length: 13
size: -
V: TRBV10-1
DNA: TGCGCCAGCAGTGAGTGGCTTAACAATGAGCAGTTCTTC
CDR3: CASSEWLNNEQFF

D: -
J: TRBJ1-6
length: 14
size: few
V: TRBV5-5
DNA: TGTGCCAGCACCCATGTACAGGGTAATTCACCCCTCCACTTT
CDR3: CASTHVQGNSPLHF

D: -
J: TRBJ1-6
length: 17
size: -
V: TRBV4-2
DNA: TGTGCCAGCAGCCAAGAGGGGACCTCCTCCTATAATTCACCCCTCCACTTT
CDR3: CASSQEGTSSYNSPLHF

D: TRBD1
J: TRBJ2-5
length: 16
size: -
V: TRBV11-3
DNA: TGTGCCAGCAGCTTAAGCGACAGGGGGCCCAAAGAGACCCAGTACTTC
CDR3: CASSLSDRGPKETQYF

D: -
J: TRBJ1-5
length: 13
size: -
V: TRBV6-5
DNA: TGTGCCAGCAGTAAGGCGGTTGGTCAGCCCCAGCATTTT
CDR3: CASSKAVGQPQHF